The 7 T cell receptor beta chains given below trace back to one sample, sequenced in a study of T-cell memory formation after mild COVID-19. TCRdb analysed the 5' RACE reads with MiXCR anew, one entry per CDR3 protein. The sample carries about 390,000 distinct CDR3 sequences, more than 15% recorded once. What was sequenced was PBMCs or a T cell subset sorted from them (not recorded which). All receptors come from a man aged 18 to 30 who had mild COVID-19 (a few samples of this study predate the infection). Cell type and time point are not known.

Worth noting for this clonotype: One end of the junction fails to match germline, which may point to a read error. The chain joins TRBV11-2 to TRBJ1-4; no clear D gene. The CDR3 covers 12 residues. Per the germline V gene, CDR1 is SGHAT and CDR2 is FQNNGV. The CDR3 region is CASSLVMSGTPF. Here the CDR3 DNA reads TGTGCCAGCAGCTTAGTGATGAGTGGAACTCCTTTT.

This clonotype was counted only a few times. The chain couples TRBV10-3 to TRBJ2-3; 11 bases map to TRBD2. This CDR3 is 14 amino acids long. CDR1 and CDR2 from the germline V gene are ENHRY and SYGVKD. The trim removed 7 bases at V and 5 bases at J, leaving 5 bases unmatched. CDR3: CAINSGGAGDTQYF. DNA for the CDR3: TGTGCCATCAATAGCGGGGGGGCCGGAGATACGCAGTATTTT.

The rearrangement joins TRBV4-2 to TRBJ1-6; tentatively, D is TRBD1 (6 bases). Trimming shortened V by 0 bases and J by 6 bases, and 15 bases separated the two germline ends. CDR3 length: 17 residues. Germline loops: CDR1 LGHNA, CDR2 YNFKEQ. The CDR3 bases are TGTGCCAGCAGCCAAGAAACAGGGCGGAGACTTAATTCACCCCTCCACTTT. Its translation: CASSQETGRRLNSPLHF.

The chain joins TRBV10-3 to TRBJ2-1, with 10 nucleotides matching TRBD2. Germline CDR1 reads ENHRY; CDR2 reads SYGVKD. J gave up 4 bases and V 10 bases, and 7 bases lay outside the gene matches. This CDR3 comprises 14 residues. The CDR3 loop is CANGAGGPYNEQFF. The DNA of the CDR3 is TGTGCCAACGGAGCGGGGGGGCCTTACAATGAGCAGTTCTTC.

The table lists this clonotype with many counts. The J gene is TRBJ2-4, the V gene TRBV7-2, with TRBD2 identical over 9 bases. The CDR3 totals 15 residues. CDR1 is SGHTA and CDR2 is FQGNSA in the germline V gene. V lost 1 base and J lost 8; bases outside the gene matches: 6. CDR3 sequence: CASSLVAGAGDIQYF. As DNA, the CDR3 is TGTGCCAGCAGCTTAGTAGCGGGGGCTGGAGACATTCAGTACTTC.

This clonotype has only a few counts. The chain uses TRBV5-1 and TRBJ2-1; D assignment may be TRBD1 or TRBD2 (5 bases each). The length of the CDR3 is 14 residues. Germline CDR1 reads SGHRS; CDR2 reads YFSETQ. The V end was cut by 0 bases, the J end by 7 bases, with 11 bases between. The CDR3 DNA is TGCGCCAGCAGCTTGGGAGGGACCGGGAATGAGCAGTTCTTC. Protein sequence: CASSLGGTGNEQFF.

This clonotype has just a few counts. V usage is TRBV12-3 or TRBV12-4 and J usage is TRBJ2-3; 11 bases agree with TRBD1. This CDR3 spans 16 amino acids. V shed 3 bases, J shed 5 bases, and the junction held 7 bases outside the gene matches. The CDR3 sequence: CASSFSDRGPKDTQYF. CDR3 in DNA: TGTGCCAGCAGTTTCTCGGACAGGGGGCCTAAAGATACGCAGTATTTT.